The sequence of this TCR beta chain was determined in a study of blood T cells in healthy people across ages. Whole-study findings and limits: Significant beta diversity loss was already apparent by age around 36, declining roughly linearly.

The CDR3 consists of 16 residues. J lost 1 base, V lost 0 bases, and 4 bases had no gene match. Germline CDR1 reads SGHRS; CDR2 reads YFSETQ. This clonotype was observed a handful of times. No antigen is known for it. At least 5.5 micrograms of total RNA were extracted per sample. Through a sample-barcoded 5' primer and a J-beta primer mix, a second PCR was run for roughly 6 to 11 cycles. TCRdb analysed the 5' RACE reads with MiXCR anew, one entry per CDR3 protein. The data show approximately 1.5 million distinct CDR3 sequences, 40% to 45% seen once. This chain connects TRBV5-1 to TRBJ2-3; 8 nucleotides align to TRBD1. The TCR was taken from a woman younger than 35 in good health. Sequenced sample: blood. The CDR3 DNA reads TGCGCCAGCAGCTTGGCGGCGACAGGGGGCACAGATACGCAGTATTTT. This translates into CASSLAATGGTDTQYF.